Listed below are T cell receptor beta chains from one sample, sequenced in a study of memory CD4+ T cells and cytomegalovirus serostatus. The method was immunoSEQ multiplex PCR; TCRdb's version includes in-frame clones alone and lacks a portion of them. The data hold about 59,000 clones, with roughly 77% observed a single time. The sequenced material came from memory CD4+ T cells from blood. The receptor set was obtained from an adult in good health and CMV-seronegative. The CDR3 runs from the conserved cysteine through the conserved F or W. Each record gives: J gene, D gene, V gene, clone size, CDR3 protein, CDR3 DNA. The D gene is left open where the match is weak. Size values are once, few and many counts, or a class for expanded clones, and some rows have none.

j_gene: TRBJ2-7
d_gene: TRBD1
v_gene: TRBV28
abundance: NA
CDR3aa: CASSLRDRTYEQYF
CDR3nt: TGTGCCAGCAGTCTCCGGGACAGGACCTACGAGCAGTACTTC

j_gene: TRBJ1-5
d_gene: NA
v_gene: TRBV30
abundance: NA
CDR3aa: CAWDTGLGSNQPQHF
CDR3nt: TGTGCCTGGGATACGGGCCTCGGGAGCAATCAGCCCCAGCATTTT

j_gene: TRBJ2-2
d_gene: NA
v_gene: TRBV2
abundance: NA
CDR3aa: CASSGVANTGELFF
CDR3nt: TGTGCCAGCAGTGGGGTAGCGAACACCGGGGAGCTGTTTTTT

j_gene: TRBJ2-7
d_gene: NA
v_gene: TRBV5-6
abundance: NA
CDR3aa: CASSLFGARAHGEQYF
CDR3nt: TGTGCCAGCAGCTTGTTTGGAGCAAGGGCCCATGGCGAGCAGTACTTC

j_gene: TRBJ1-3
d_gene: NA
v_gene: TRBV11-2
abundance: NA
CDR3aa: CASNQRGSGNTIYF
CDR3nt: TGTGCCAGCAACCAGAGGGGATCTGGAAACACCATATATTTT

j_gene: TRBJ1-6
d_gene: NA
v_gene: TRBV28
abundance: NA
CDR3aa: CASNSGTANSPLHF
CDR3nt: TGTGCCAGCAATTCCGGGACGGCTAATTCACCCCTCCACTTT

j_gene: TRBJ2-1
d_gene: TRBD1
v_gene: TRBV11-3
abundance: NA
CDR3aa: CASSKTGLYNEQFF
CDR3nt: TGTGCCAGCAGCAAGACAGGGCTCTACAATGAGCAGTTCTTC

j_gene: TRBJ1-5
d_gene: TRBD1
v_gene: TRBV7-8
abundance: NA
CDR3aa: CASRPDRAPQPQHF
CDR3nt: TGTGCCAGCAGACCTGACAGGGCCCCTCAGCCCCAGCATTTT

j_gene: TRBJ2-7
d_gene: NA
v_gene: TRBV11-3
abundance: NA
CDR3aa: CASSNEQGSYEQYF
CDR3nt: TGTGCCAGCAGCAACGAACAGGGTTCCTACGAGCAGTACTTC

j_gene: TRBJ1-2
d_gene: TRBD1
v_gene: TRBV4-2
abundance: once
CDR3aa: CASSPTGTGSNYGYTF
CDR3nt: TGTGCCAGCAGCCCGACAGGGACAGGGAGTAACTATGGCTACACCTTC

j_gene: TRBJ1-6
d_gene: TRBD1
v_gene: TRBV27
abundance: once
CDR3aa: CASRMGQGISSPLHF
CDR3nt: TGTGCCAGCAGAATGGGACAGGGGATAAGTTCACCCCTCCACTTT

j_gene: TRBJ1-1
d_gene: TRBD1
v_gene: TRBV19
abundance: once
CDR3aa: CASSGQGRTEAFF
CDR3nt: TGTGCCAGTAGTGGACAGGGGCGCACTGAAGCTTTCTTT

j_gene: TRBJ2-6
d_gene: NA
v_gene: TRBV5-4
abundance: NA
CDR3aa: CASRPDPTSGANVLTF
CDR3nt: TGTGCCAGCAGACCGGACCCGACCTCTGGGGCCAACGTCCTGACTTTC

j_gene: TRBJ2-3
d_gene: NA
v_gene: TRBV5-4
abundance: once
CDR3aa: CASSPSLEDTQYF
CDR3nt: TGTGCCAGCAGCCCCTCTCTAGAAGATACGCAGTATTTT

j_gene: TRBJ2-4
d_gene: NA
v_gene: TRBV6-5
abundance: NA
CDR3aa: CASSSGLGQYF
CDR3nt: TGTGCCAGCAGCTCCGGTTTGGGTCAGTACTTC

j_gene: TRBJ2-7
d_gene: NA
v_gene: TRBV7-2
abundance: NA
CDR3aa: CASSPGWGPGEQYF
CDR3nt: TGTGCCAGCAGCCCCGGTTGGGGGCCCGGCGAGCAGTACTTC

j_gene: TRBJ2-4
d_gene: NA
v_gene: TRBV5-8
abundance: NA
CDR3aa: CASSSGLNLAKNIQYF
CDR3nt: TGTGCCAGCAGCTCGGGACTGAATCTAGCCAAAAACATTCAGTACTTC

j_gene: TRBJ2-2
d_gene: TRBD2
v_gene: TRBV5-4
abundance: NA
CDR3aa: CASSRTSRTNTGELFF
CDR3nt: TGTGCCAGCAGCCGGACTAGCCGTACGAACACCGGGGAGCTGTTTTTT

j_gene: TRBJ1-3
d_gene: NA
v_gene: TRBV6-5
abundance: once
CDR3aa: CASRFTSGNTIYF
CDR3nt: TGTGCCAGCAGGTTCACCTCTGGAAACACCATATATTTT

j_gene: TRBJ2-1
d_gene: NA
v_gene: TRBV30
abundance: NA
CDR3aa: CACTGFSNEQFF
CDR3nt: TGTGCCTGTACAGGGTTCTCCAATGAGCAGTTCTTC

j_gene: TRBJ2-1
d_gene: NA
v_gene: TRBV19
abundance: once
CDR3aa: CASSIEAGISYNEQFF
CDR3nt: TGTGCCAGTAGTATAGAGGCAGGAATATCCTACAATGAGCAGTTCTTC

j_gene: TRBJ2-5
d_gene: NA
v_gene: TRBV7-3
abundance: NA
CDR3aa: CASSYRGLPQETQYF
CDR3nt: TGTGCCAGCAGCTACCGGGGGCTCCCCCAAGAGACCCAGTACTTC

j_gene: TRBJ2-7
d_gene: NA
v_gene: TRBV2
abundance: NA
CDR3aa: CASSERLTSSYEQYF
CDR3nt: TGTGCCAGCAGTGAACGACTTACGAGCTCCTACGAGCAGTACTTC

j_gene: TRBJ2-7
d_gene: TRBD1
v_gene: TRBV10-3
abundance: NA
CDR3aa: CAISDPGTGWSYEQYF
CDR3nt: TGTGCCATCAGTGACCCCGGGACAGGGTGGTCCTACGAGCAGTACTTC

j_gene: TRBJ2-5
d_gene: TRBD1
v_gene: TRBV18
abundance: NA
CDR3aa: CASSRDRAGETQYF
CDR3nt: TGTGCCAGCTCACGGGACAGGGCTGGAGAGACCCAGTACTTC

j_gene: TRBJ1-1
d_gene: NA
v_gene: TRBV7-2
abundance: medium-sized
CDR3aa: CASSLEVGYTEAFF
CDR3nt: TGTGCCAGCAGCTTAGAGGTGGGTTACACTGAAGCTTTCTTT

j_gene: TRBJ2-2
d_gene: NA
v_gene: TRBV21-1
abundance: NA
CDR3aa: CASTPFIPRGELFF
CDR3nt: TGTGCCAGCACCCCGTTTATCCCCCGGGGGGAGCTGTTTTTT

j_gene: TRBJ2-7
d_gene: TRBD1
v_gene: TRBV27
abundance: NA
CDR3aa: CASSLEPGQGFVEQYF
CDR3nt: TGTGCCAGCAGTTTAGAACCGGGACAGGGTTTCGTCGAGCAGTACTTC

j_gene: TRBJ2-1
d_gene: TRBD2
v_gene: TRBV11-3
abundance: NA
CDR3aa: CASSFSPASGRGDEQFF
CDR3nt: TGTGCCAGCAGCTTCTCCCCGGCTAGCGGGAGGGGGGATGAGCAGTTCTTC

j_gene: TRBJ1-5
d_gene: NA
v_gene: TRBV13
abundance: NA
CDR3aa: CASSLSRNQPQHF
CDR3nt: TGTGCCAGCAGCTTATCGAGGAATCAGCCCCAGCATTTT

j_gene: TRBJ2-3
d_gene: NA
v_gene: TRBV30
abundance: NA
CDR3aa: CAWNPRTDTQYF
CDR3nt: TGTGCCTGGAATCCGCGCACAGATACGCAGTATTTT

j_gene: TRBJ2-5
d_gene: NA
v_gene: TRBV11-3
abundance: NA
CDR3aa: CASSLNLGGFQETQYF
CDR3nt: TGTGCCAGCAGCCTAAATTTAGGGGGATTCCAAGAGACCCAGTACTTC

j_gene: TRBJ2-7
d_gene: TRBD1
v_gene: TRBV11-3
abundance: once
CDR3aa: CASSLAGQGSYEQYF
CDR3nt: TGTGCCAGCAGCTTAGCAGGACAGGGCTCCTACGAGCAGTACTTC

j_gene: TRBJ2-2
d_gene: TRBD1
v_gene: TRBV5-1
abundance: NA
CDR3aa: CASSWGQGGTGELFF
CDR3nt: TGCGCCAGCAGCTGGGGACAGGGAGGGACCGGGGAGCTGTTTTTT

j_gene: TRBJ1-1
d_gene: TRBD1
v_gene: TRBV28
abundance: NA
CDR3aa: CASSPNPYRGNTEAFF
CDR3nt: TGTGCCAGCAGCCCCAATCCATACAGGGGGAACACTGAAGCTTTCTTT

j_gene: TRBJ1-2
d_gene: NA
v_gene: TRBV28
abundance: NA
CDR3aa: CASSLKDAYGYTF
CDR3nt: TGTGCCAGCAGTTTAAAGGACGCCTATGGCTACACCTTC

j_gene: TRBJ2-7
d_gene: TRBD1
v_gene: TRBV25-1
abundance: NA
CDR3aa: CASSTGLYEQYF
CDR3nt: TGTGCCTCCTCGACAGGGCTTTACGAGCAGTACTTC

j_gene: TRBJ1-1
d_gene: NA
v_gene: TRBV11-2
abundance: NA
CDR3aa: CASSLKVETEAFF
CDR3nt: TGTGCCAGCAGCTTAAAAGTGGAGACTGAAGCTTTCTTT

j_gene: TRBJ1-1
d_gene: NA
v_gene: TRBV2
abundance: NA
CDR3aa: CASRTPGVTEAFF
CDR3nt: TGTGCCAGCAGGACCCCAGGGGTCACTGAAGCTTTCTTT

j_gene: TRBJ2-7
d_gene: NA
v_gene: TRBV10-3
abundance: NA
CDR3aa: CAISESSRGYEQYF
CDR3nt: TGTGCCATCAGTGAGTCGTCGAGGGGATACGAGCAGTACTTC

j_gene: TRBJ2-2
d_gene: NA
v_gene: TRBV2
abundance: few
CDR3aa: CASSIVLGNTGELFF
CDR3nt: TGTGCCAGCAGCATAGTCCTAGGTAACACCGGGGAGCTGTTTTTT

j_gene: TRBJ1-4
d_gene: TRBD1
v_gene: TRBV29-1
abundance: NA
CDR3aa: CSVNRGIGEKLFF
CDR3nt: TGCAGCGTCAACAGGGGAATTGGTGAAAAACTGTTTTTT

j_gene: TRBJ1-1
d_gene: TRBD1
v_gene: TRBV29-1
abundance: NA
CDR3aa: CSVRGTGDQAFF
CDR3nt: TGCAGCGTTCGTGGGACAGGGGACCAAGCTTTCTTT

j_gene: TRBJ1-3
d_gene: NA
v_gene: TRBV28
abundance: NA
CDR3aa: CASSPSGVLANTIYF
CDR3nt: TGTGCCAGCAGTCCTTCAGGGGTTCTGGCAAACACCATATATTTT

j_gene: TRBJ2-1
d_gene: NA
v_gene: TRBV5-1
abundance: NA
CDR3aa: CASSPRSNNVAGEQFF
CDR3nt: TGCGCCAGCAGCCCCCGTTCGAATAATGTGGCGGGTGAGCAGTTCTTC

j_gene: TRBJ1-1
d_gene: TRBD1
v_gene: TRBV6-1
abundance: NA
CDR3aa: CASLTGLMNTEAFF
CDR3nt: TGTGCCAGCCTGACAGGGTTGATGAACACTGAAGCTTTCTTT

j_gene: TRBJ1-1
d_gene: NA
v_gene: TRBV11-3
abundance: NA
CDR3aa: CASSLDPSETEAFF
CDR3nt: TGTGCCAGCAGCTTAGATCCATCGGAGACTGAAGCTTTCTTT

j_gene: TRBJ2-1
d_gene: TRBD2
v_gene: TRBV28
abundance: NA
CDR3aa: CASRSGSSYNEQFF
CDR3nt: TGTGCCAGCAGGAGCGGGAGCTCCTACAATGAGCAGTTCTTC

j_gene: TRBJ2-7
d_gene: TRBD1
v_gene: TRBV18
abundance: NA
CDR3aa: CASSPGTGPYEQYF
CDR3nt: TGTGCCAGCTCACCGGGGACAGGACCCTACGAGCAGTACTTC

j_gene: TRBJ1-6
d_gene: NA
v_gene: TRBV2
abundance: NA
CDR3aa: CASSWGHDNSPLHF
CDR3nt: TGTGCCAGCAGTTGGGGACATGATAATTCACCCCTCCACTTT

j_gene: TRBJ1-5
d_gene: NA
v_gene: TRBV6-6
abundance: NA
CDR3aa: CASSYWTTGDNQPQHF
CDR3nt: TGTGCCAGCAGTTACTGGACGACAGGAGATAATCAGCCCCAGCATTTT

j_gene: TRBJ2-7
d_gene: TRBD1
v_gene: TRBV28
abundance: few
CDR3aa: CASSDVTGGSYEQYF
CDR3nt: TGTGCCAGCAGCGATGTGACAGGGGGCTCCTACGAGCAGTACTTC

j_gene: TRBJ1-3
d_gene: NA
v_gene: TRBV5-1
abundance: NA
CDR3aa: CASSSEGNTIYF
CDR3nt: TGCGCCAGCAGCTCGGAAGGAAACACCATATATTTT

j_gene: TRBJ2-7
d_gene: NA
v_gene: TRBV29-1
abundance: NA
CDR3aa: CSVEITDAYEQYF
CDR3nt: TGCAGCGTTGAAATCACAGACGCCTACGAGCAGTACTTC